One sample yielded the 29 T cell receptor beta chains listed below, sequenced in a study of T cell clonality in common variable immunodeficiency (dated by TCRdb to the mid-2010s). Libraries were prepared through the immunoSEQ multiplex PCR assay. The immuneACCESS repertoire file appears here via TCRdb, limited to in-frame rearrangements. These files lack a portion of the clones; in checked studies, under half of the deficit traces to unresolved V genes, and the cause of the others is not known. The table puts roughly 60,000 clones in this sample, none counted just once. The ten largest account for about 1.5% of the sample. Sequenced material: peripheral blood mononuclear cells. The receptors originated from a person aged 18 to 69 in good health.

This clone was seen at least ten times. The CDR3 end is not reached by the read, which stops 3 residues before it; the germline J gene fills it in. V is TRBV2 and J is TRBJ1-6; 10 nucleotides match TRBD1. V gave up 4 bases and J gave up 7 bases; unmatched junction bases: 4. Per the germline V gene, CDR1 is SNHLY and CDR2 is FYNNEI. This CDR3 is 15 amino acids long. The CDR3 DNA, read in part, is TGTGCCAGCAGTGCCGACAGGGGGCAGAATTCACCC. It codes for CASSADRGQNSP. The entire CDR3 is CASSADRGQNSPLHF.

This clone turned up a few times. The CDR3 is cut off 3 residues early in the read; its end comes from the germline J gene. V is TRBV18 and J is TRBJ1-3; 7 bases agree with TRBD1. The germline V gene has CDR1 KGHSH and CDR2 LQKENI. Trimming removed 3 bases from V and 8 bases from J; junction bases left unmatched: 7. The CDR3 sequence is 14 residues long. The CDR3 DNA, read in part, is TGTGCCAGCTCACCCCCGGCCAGGGGGTACACC. Encoded protein: CASSPPARGYT. The full CDR3 is CASSPPARGYTIYF.

This clone was found many times. The sequenced fragment ends 3 residues before the CDR3 boundary, so the rest is inferred from the germline J gene. The chain recombines TRBV5-1 with TRBJ2-3, with no clear D. Between the trimmed V and J ends, which lost 5 bases and 0 bases, there was a span of 4 bases. Germline CDR1 is SGHRS and CDR2 is YFSETQ. The CDR3 has 12 amino acids. CDR3 bases read: TGCGCCAGCAGGTTAAGCACAGATACG. Protein sequence: CASRLSTDT. The complete CDR3 reads CASRLSTDTQYF.

Note on this clone: From the germline J gene comes the end of the CDR3, since the read stops 3 residues before it. The chain recombines TRBV18 with TRBJ2-7; 7 nucleotides agree with TRBD1. This CDR3 has 17 amino acids. Per the germline V gene, CDR1 is KGHSH and CDR2 is LQKENI. The ends lost 6 bases at V and 3 bases at J; junction bases unmatched: 17. The CDR3 here is CASSPVWSPGTVYEQYF. The sequenced CDR3 bases are TGTGCCAGCTCCCCCGTATGGAGCCCCGGGACAGTCTACGAG.

This clone was counted many times. The read ends 3 residues early relative to the CDR3; the germline J gene fills the gap. J is TRBJ2-2 and V is TRBV7-3; 9 nucleotides match TRBD2. The CDR3 runs 16 residues. CDR1 and CDR2 from the germline V gene are SGHTA and FQGTGA. V was clipped by 0 bases and J by 4 bases; unmatched bases: 3. The CDR3 DNA, read in part, is TGTGCCAGCAGCTTAACGGCGGGAGGGTCCACCGGGGAG. Translation gives CASSLTAGGSTGE. The entire CDR3 protein is CASSLTAGGSTGELFF.

There are many counts of this clone. Coverage ceases 3 residues before the CDR3 finishes, and the germline J gene fills in the end. This sequence joins TRBV9 and TRBJ2-1; D might be TRBD2 (5 bases). Germline V gene sequence: CDR1 SGDLS, CDR2 YYNGEE. The CDR3 loop spans 15 amino acids. V lost 3 bases to trimming and J lost 5 bases, with 15 bases between them. The CDR3 protein is CASSATLGLNNEQFF. The sequenced part of the CDR3 DNA is TGTGCCAGCAGCGCGACCTTAGGACTTAACAATGAG.

This clone was detected many times. The read finishes 3 residues shy of the CDR3 end, and the germline J gene is used to complete it. The J gene is TRBJ1-2, the V gene TRBV11-2; the match to TRBD1 covers 9 bases. This CDR3 comprises 15 residues. The J segment lost 4 bases and the V segment lost 5 bases, leaving 8 bases of the junction unmatched. The germline V gene encodes CDR1 SGHAT and CDR2 FQNNGV. The covered CDR3 bases are TGTGCCAGCAGCCCCCTGGGACAGGGAGGCTATGGC. It yields the protein CASSPLGQGGYG. The full CDR3 reads CASSPLGQGGYGYTF.

This clone was seen repeatedly, ten times or more. The missing CDR3 end, 3 residues past where the read stops, is filled in from the germline J gene. The chain combines TRBV12-3 or TRBV12-4 with TRBJ2-1; D remains ambiguous. V shed 3 bases and J shed 2 bases, with 11 bases lying between them. The CDR3 is made up of 15 amino acids. CDR3 in amino acids: CASSFGGPPYNEQFF. Incomplete CDR3 DNA: TGTGCCAGCAGTTTTGGCGGCCCGCCCTACAATGAG.

This clone was recorded many times. The read terminates 3 residues before the CDR3 end, so the remaining end is supplied by the germline J gene. V is TRBV19 and J is TRBJ2-7, with 11 bases aligning to TRBD2. CDR1 LNHDA and CDR2 SQIVND come from the germline V gene (reference sequence). The V gene end was trimmed by 4 bases and the J gene end by 2 bases; junction bases not matched to a gene: 4. This CDR3 spans 15 amino acids. CDR3 region: CASSTTSGSTYEQYF. The part of the CDR3 DNA that was read is TGTGCCAGTAGTACTACTAGCGGGAGCACCTACGAG.

This clone was picked up many times. The CDR3 end falls 3 residues outside the read, so it is completed with the germline J gene. The chain uses TRBV20-1 and TRBJ2-7; TRBD2 aligns across 9 bases. Per germline, CDR1 DFQATT and CDR2 SNEGSKA (reference sequence). The J segment lost 2 bases and the V segment lost 0 bases, leaving 20 bases of the junction unmatched. CDR3 size: 20 residues. The CDR3 bases that were read are TGCAGTGCTAGAGATCGTGATGGGCTAGCGGGACGTCTTTCGCCCTACGAG. Encoded protein: CSARDRDGLAGRLSPYE. The whole CDR3 protein is CSARDRDGLAGRLSPYEQYF.

This clone was counted ten times or more. The read comes to an end 3 residues before the CDR3 does, leaving the germline J gene to fill in the end. The chain combines TRBV18 with TRBJ2-7; TRBD1 or TRBD2 may be the D gene (5 bases each). The CDR3 contains 14 residues. Trimming shortened V by 2 bases and J by 3 bases, and 11 bases separated the two germline ends. Looked up from germline, CDR1 is KGHSH and CDR2 is LQKENI. CDR3 bases read: TGTGCCAGCTCACCAATCGCAGGGAGCTACGAG. Encoded protein: CASSPIAGSYE. The whole CDR3 is CASSPIAGSYEQYF.

At least ten counts were recorded for this clone. The read stops 3 residues short of the end of the CDR3; the missing end is completed from the germline J gene. V gene TRBV28 combines with J gene TRBJ1-4; 7 nucleotides line up with TRBD1. The germline V gene encodes CDR1 MDHEN and CDR2 SYDVKM. This CDR3 region has 14 residues. J gave up 7 bases and V 5 bases, and 7 bases lay outside the gene matches. The CDR3 here is CASSATGAAEKLFF. The CDR3 DNA, read in part, is TGTGCCAGCAGTGCAACAGGGGCTGCTGAAAAA. Full variable domain (missing parts from reference TRBV28 and TRBJ1-4): DVKVTQSSRYLVKRTGEKVFLECVQDMDHENMFWYRQDPGLGLRLIYFSYDVKMKEKGDIPEGYSVSREKKERFSLILESASTNQTSMYLCASSATGAAEKLFFGSGTQLSVL.

This clone occurred many times. The read is 3 residues too short to cover the CDR3 end, so that end is filled in from the germline J gene. V usage is TRBV28 and J usage is TRBJ2-7; 9 nucleotides agree with TRBD2. J gave up 0 bases and V 4 bases, and 7 bases lay outside the gene matches. Germline V gene sequence: CDR1 MDHEN, CDR2 SYDVKM. This CDR3 spans 16 amino acids. The CDR3 region is CASSSASGTSSYEQYF. The part of the CDR3 DNA that was read is TGTGCCAGCAGTTCAGCTAGCGGGACTAGCTCCTACGAG.

This clone was seen at least ten times. The CDR3 extends 3 residues past the end of the read, so its final part is completed from the germline J gene. V and J are TRBV19 and TRBJ1-1; weak D call: TRBD1 (6 bases). Deletions cut 6 bases from V and 2 bases from J, with 16 bases between. Germline V gene lookup returns CDR1 LNHDA and CDR2 SQIVND (reference sequence). This CDR3 comprises 15 residues. CDR3 DNA (partial): TGTGCCAGTAGACCGGGGGGCGGACTAAACACTGAA. It specifies CASRPGGGLNTE. The full CDR3 protein reads CASRPGGGLNTEAFF.

This clone was seen at least ten times. Sequencing ends 3 residues short of the CDR3 end; the germline J gene provides the rest. This chain uses TRBV4-2 with TRBJ1-3, with 7 bases fitting TRBD1. Germline V CDR1 and CDR2: LGHNA, YNFKEQ. J lost 0 bases, V lost 0 bases, and 14 bases had no gene match. The CDR3 is made up of 20 amino acids. CDR3 amino acids: CASSQDPPGQGGPSGNTIYF. The covered CDR3 bases are TGTGCCAGCAGCCAAGATCCCCCCGGTCAGGGGGGACCCTCTGGAAACACC.

This clone was seen more than once but under ten times. The read is 3 residues too short to cover the CDR3 end, so that end is filled in from the germline J gene. This sequence joins TRBV2 and TRBJ1-5, with a possible D match to TRBD1 (6 bases). The CDR3 runs 13 residues. Germline CDR1 reads SNHLY; CDR2 reads FYNNEI. V lost 3 bases and J 7 bases, leaving 10 bases between the germline ends. The DNA read from the CDR3 is TGTGCCAGCAGTGACAGGGGAGGACAGCCC. Translating it yields CASSDRGGQP. The CDR3 in full is CASSDRGGQPQHF.

This clone came up many times. The CDR3 end lies 3 residues beyond the end of the read and is filled in from the germline J gene. J is TRBJ2-3 and V is TRBV30, with D tentatively TRBD2 (6 bases). Looked up from germline, CDR1 is GTSNPN and CDR2 is SVGIG (reference sequence). V was clipped by 0 bases and J by 4 bases, with 17 bases between them. The CDR3 is made up of 16 amino acids. CDR3 loop: CAWSVRDSIFADTQYF. CDR3 DNA (partial): TGTGCCTGGAGTGTACGGGACTCCATTTTTGCAGATACG. The whole variable domain, remainder taken from reference TRBV30 and TRBJ2-3, is SQTIHQWPATLVQPVGSPLSLECTVEGTSNPNLYWYRQAAGRGLQLLFYSVGIGQISSEVPQNLSASRPQDRQFILSSKKLLLSDSGFYLCAWSVRDSIFADTQYFGPGTRLTVL.

This clone has ten or more counts. The CDR3 end falls 3 residues outside the read, so it is completed with the germline J gene. This sequence joins TRBV20-1 and TRBJ2-4, with 12 nucleotides matching TRBD1. CDR1 is DFQATT, CDR2 SNEGSKA, per germline (reference sequence). V was pared by 6 bases and J by 7 bases, with 4 bases of the junction left unmatched. The CDR3 contains 13 residues. The chain's CDR3 is CSAGTGGANIQYF. The CDR3 DNA, read in part, is TGCAGTGCAGGGACAGGGGGCGCTAACATT.

This clone has ten or more counts. The read finishes 3 residues shy of the CDR3 end, and the germline J gene is used to complete it. The V and J genes are TRBV2 and TRBJ2-2, with 11 positions matching TRBD1. The V and J ends lost 8 bases and 3 bases, in that order; junction bases with no gene match: 11. Germline loops: CDR1 SNHLY, CDR2 FYNNEI. This CDR3 is 17 amino acids long. The CDR3 reads CASRGLGQGGDTGELFF. The sequenced CDR3 bases are TGTGCCAGCCGCGGCCTGGGACAGGGGGGGGACACCGGGGAG.

This clone appeared many times. CDR3 DNA (partial): TGCAGCGGTGCTCAGGGGAGCACTGAA. Translated: CSGAQGSTE. The CDR3 as a whole reads CSGAQGSTEAFF. This sequence joins TRBV29-1 and TRBJ1-1; D may be TRBD1 (6 bases). From the germline J gene comes the end of the CDR3, since the read stops 3 residues before it. Germline lookup yields CDR1 SQVTM and CDR2 ANQGSEA. This CDR3 comprises 12 residues. V was cut by 7 bases and J by 4 bases, with 13 bases left in between.

This clone was counted ten times or more. The read halts 3 residues ahead of the CDR3 end, with the missing end drawn from the germline J gene. The chain is built from TRBV12-3 or TRBV12-4 and TRBJ2-7, with 7 bases lining up with TRBD1. V was clipped by 4 bases and J by 2 bases; unmatched bases: 8. The length of the CDR3 is 15 residues. This CDR3 reads CASSSTGEGAYEQYF. The sequenced part of the CDR3 DNA is TGTGCCAGCAGTTCAACAGGGGAAGGTGCCTACGAG.

This clone was seen at least ten times. The read gets to within 3 residues of the CDR3 end, and the germline J gene fills in the rest. The V gene is TRBV20-1, the J gene TRBJ2-3; D uncertain. CDR1 and CDR2 (germline): DFQATT, SNEGSKA (reference sequence). The CDR3 loop spans 10 amino acids. Trimming stripped 6 bases from V and 5 bases from J, with 6 bases between. The part of the CDR3 DNA that was read is TGCAGTGCGCGGCTAGATACG. Translated: CSARLDT. The complete CDR3 sequence is CSARLDTQYF.

This clone has a count of ten or more. With the read ending 3 residues before the CDR3 end, the germline J gene is used to fill in that end. The chain links TRBV19 to TRBJ2-1, with TRBD2 identical over 8 bases. The CDR3 extends over 15 amino acids. Germline trimming cut 4 bases from V and 6 bases from J; bases unmatched to any gene: 8. Germline V gives CDR1 LNHDA, CDR2 SQIVND (reference sequence). CDR3: CASSTSDRGGNEQFF. CDR3 DNA, as far as it was read: TGTGCCAGTAGTACTTCCGACCGGGGGGGCAATGAG.

This clone was recorded many times. The CDR3 loop reads CASSLGTGIDTQYF. CDR3 DNA, as far as it was read: TGTGCCAGCAGCCTTGGGACAGGGATCGATACG. The chain carries TRBV7-3 and TRBJ2-3; 9 bases fit TRBD1. Sequencing ends 3 residues short of the CDR3 end; the germline J gene provides the rest. V trimming: 5 bases; J trimming: 6 bases; junction bases outside the gene matches: 6. This CDR3 comprises 14 residues. Germline-derived CDR1 and CDR2 are SGHTA and FQGTGA.

This clone showed up many times. The missing CDR3 end, 3 residues past where the read stops, is filled in from the germline J gene. The rearrangement links TRBV7-2 to TRBJ2-1, with 9 bases identical to TRBD2. Germline CDR1 is SGHTA and CDR2 is FQGNSA. This CDR3 region has 15 residues. V was pared by 0 bases and J by 6 bases, with 3 bases of the junction left unmatched. CDR3 sequence: CASSLASGRGNEQFF. The CDR3 DNA, read in part, is TGTGCCAGCAGCTTAGCTAGCGGGAGAGGCAATGAG.

This clone was observed at least ten times. The missing CDR3 end, 3 residues past where the read stops, is filled in from the germline J gene. This chain links TRBV6-4 with TRBJ1-6; D is uncertain. The ends were cut back, 0 bases at V and 7 bases at J, with 4 bases in the middle. Germline V gene lookup returns CDR1 MRHNA and CDR2 SNTAGT. This CDR3 region has 13 residues. Incomplete CDR3 DNA: TGTGCCAGCAGTGACTCGACAAATTCACCC. This sequence encodes CASSDSTNSP. The entire CDR3 sequence reads CASSDSTNSPLHF.

This clone has a count of ten or more. The missing CDR3 end, 3 residues past where the read stops, is filled in from the germline J gene. V gene TRBV5-6 combines with J gene TRBJ2-1; 9 bases match TRBD2. The germline CDR1 and CDR2 sequences are SGHDT and YYEEEE. This CDR3 spans 15 amino acids. The V segment lost 0 bases and the J segment 4 bases; nucleotides outside the gene matches: 2. Partial CDR3 DNA: TGTGCCAGCAGCTTGGATCTAGCGGGATACAATGAG. As protein: CASSLDLAGYNE. In full, the CDR3 is CASSLDLAGYNEQFF. The variable domain in full, completed from reference TRBV5-6 and TRBJ2-1, reads DAGVTQSPTHLIKTRGQQVTLRCSPKSGHDTVSWYQQALGQGPQFIFQYYEEEERQRGNFPDRFSGHQFPNYSSELNVNALLLGDSALYLCASSLDLAGYNEQFFGPGTRLTVL.

The table lists this clone with many counts. Read data end 3 residues before the CDR3 end; the end is taken from the germline J gene. This sequence joins TRBV4-1 and TRBJ2-7; 12 nucleotides match TRBD2. The V segment lost 5 bases and the J segment 4 bases; nucleotides outside the gene matches: 6. CDR3 size: 15 residues. The germline V gene encodes CDR1 MGHRA and CDR2 YSYEKL. CDR3 protein: CASSVLLAGGYEQYF. The CDR3 bases that were read are TGCGCCAGCAGCGTATTACTAGCGGGAGGTTACGAG.

This clone was counted many times. Mismatch with germline at one junction end may stem from a read error. The read terminates 3 residues before the CDR3 end, so the remaining end is supplied by the germline J gene. The rearrangement links TRBV4-2 to TRBJ2-7; TRBD1 matches at 10 bases. Germline V gene sequence: CDR1 LGHNA, CDR2 YNFKEQ. This CDR3 comprises 15 residues. CDR3 loop: CASSPRTGGFYEQYF. The CDR3 DNA, read in part, is TGCGCCAGCAGCCCGCGGACAGGGGGTTTTTACGAG.